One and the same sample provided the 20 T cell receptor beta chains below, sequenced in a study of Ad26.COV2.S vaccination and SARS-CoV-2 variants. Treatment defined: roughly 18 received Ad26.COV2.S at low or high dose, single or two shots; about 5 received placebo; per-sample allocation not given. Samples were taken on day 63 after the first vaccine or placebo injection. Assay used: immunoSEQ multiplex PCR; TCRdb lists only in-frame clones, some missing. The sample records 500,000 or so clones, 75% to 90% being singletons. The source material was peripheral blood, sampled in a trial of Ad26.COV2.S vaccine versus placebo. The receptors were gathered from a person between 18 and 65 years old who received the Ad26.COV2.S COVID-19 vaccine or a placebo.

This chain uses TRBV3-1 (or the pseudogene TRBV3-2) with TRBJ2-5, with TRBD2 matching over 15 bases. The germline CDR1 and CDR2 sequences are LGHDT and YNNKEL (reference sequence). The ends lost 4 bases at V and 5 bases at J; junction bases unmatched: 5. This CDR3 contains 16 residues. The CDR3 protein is CASSLRTSGRVETQYF. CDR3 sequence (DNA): TGTGCCAGCAGCCTCAGGACTAGCGGGAGGGTGGAGACCCAGTACTTC.

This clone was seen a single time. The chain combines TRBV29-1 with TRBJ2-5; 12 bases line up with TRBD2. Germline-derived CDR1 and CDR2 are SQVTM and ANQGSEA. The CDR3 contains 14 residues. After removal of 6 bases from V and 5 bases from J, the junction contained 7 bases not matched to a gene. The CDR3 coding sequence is TGCAGCGTCGTGGGACTAGCGGGTTTGGAGACCCAGTACTTC. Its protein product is CSVVGLAGLETQYF.

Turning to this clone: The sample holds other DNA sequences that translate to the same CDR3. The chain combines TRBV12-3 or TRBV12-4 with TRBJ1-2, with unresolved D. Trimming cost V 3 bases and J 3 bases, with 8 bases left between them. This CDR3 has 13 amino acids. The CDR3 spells CASSFRPDYGYTF. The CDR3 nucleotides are TGTGCCAGCAGTTTTAGGCCAGACTATGGCTACACCTTC.

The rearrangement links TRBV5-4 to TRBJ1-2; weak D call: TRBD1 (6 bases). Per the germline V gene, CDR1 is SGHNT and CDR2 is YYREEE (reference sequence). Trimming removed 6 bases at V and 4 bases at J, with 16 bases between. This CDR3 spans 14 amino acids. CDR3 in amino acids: CASTYTGSLYGYTF. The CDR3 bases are TGTGCCAGCACCTATACAGGGAGTCTCTATGGCTACACCTTC.

The CDR3 region is CASSLDRDNYNEQFF. The CDR3 DNA follows: TGCGCCAGCAGCTTGGATCGAGACAACTACAATGAGCAGTTCTTC. The chain couples TRBV5-1 to TRBJ2-1; no firm D call. There are 15 residues in the CDR3. Germline-derived CDR1 and CDR2 are SGHRS and YFSETQ. The V gene lost 0 bases and the J gene lost 3 bases, with 10 bases spanning the gap.

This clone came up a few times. The CDR3 sequence: CASKGMGTEAFF. For the CDR3, the DNA is TGTGCCAGCAAGGGGATGGGGACTGAAGCTTTCTTT. The V call is TRBV2, the J call TRBJ1-1; D may be TRBD1 (5 bases). Trimming shortened V by 7 bases and J by 5 bases, and 11 bases separated the two germline ends. There are 12 residues in the CDR3. Germline V gene sequence: CDR1 SNHLY, CDR2 FYNNEI.

This chain's CDR3 is CASSLFQGRDSPLHF. CDR3 DNA: TGTGCCAGCAGCTTATTCCAGGGTCGGGATTCACCCCTCCACTTT. This rearrangement joins TRBV7-2 to TRBJ1-6; tentative D call: TRBD1 (5 bases). The germline gives CDR1 SGHTA, CDR2 FQGNSA. The V end lost 2 bases, the J end lost 8 bases, and 13 bases lay between the germline ends. The CDR3 runs 15 residues. The full variable domain, rest sourced from reference TRBV7-2 and TRBJ1-6, is GAGVSQSPSNKVTEKGKDVELRCDPISGHTALYWYRQSLGQGLEFLIYFQGNSAPDKSGLPSDRFSAERTGGSVSTLTIQRTQQEDSAVYLCASSLFQGRDSPLHFGNGTRLTVT.

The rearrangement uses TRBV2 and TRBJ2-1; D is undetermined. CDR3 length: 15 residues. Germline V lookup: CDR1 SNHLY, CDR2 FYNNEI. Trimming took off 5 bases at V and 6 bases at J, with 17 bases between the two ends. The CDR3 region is CASSQTGLPSNEQFF. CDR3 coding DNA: TGTGCCAGCAGTCAGACTGGTCTCCCCTCCAATGAGCAGTTCTTC.

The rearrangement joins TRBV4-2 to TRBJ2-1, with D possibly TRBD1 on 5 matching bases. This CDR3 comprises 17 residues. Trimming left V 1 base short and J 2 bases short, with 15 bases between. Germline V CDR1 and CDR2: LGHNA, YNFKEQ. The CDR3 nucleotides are TGTGCCAGCAGCCAAGCGGCCAGGGCCCTCCCCTACAATGAGCAGTTCTTC. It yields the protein CASSQAARALPYNEQFF.

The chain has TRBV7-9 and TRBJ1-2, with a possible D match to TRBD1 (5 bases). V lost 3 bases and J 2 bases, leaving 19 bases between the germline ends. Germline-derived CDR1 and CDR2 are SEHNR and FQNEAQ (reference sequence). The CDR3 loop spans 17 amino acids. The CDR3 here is CASSFGQGVFRNYGYTF. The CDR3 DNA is TGTGCCAGCAGCTTCGGGCAGGGTGTTTTCAGGAACTATGGCTACACCTTC.

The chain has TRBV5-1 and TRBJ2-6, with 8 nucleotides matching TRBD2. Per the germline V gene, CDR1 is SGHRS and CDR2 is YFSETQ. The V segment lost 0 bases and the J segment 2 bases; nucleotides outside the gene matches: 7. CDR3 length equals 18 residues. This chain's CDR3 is CASSLVSAGGAGANVLTF. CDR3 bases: TGCGCCAGCAGCTTGGTCTCGGCGGGGGGCGCTGGGGCCAACGTCCTGACTTTC.

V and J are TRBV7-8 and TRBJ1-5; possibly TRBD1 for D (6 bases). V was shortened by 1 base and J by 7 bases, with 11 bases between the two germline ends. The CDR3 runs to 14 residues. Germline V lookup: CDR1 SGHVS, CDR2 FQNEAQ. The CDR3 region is CASSLVRGIQPQHF. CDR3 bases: TGTGCCAGCAGCTTAGTAAGGGGGATCCAGCCCCAGCATTTT.

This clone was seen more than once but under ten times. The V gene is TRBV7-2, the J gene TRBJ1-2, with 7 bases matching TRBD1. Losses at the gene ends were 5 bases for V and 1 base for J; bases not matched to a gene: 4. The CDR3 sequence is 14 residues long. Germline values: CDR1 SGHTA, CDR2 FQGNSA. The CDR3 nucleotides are TGTGCCAGCAGCCGGGACAGACGTAACTATGGCTACACCTTC. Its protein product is CASSRDRRNYGYTF.

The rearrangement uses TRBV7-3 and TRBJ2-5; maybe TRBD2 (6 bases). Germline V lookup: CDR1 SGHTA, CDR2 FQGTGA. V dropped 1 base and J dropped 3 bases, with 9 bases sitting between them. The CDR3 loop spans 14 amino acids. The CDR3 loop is CASSLSGMEETQYF. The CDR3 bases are TGTGCCAGCAGCTTAAGCGGGATGGAAGAGACCCAGTACTTC.

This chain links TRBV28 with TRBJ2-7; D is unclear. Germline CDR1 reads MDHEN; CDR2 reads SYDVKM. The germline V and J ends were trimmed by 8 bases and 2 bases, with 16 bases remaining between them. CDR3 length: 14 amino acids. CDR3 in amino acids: CASGYVAGAYEQYF. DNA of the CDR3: TGTGCCAGCGGTTATGTCGCAGGAGCCTACGAGCAGTACTTC.

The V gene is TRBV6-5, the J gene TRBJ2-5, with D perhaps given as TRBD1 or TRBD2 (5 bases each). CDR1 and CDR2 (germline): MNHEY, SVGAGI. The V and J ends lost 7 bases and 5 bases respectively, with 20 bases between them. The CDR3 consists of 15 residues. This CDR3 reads CASKKGPPEVETQYF. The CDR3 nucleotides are TGTGCCAGCAAAAAGGGACCCCCGGAGGTGGAGACCCAGTACTTC.

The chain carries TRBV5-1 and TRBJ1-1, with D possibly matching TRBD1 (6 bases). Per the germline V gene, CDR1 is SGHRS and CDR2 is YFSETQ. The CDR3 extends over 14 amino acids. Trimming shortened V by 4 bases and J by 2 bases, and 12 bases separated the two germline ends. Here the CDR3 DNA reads TGCGCCAGCAGCACACAGGGCAGTAACACTGAAGCTTTCTTT. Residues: CASSTQGSNTEAFF.

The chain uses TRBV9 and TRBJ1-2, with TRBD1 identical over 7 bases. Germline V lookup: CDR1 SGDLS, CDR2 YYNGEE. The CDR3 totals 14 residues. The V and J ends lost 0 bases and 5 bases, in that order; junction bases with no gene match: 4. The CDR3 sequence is CASSVVGGGYGYTF. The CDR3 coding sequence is TGTGCCAGCAGCGTAGTAGGGGGCGGGTATGGCTACACCTTC.

The CDR3 loop reads CASRYDSMNTEAFF. The CDR3 DNA reads as TGTGCCAGCAGGTATGACAGCATGAACACTGAAGCTTTCTTT. This sequence joins TRBV6-5 and TRBJ1-1, with D tentatively TRBD1 (5 bases). V was pared by 6 bases and J by 0 bases, with 11 bases between. Germline CDR1 MNHEY, CDR2 SVGAGI. The CDR3 is 14 residues long.

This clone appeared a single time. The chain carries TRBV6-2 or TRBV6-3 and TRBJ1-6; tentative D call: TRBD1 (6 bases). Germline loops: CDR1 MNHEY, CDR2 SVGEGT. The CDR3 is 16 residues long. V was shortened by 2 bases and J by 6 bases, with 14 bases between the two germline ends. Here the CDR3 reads CASSYPTGTRNSPLHF. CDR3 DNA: TGTGCCAGCAGTTACCCAACAGGGACTCGTAATTCACCCCTCCACTTT.